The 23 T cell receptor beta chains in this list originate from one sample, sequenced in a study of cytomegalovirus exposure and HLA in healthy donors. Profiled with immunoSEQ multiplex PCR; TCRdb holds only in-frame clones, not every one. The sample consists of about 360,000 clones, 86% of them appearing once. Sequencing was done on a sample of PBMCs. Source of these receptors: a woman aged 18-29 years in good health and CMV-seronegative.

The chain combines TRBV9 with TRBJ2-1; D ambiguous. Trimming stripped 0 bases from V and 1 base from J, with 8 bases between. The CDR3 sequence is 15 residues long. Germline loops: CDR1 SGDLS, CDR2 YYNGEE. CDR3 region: CASSVDGQSYNEQFF. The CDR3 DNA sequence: TGTGCCAGCAGCGTAGATGGGCAATCCTACAATGAGCAGTTCTTC. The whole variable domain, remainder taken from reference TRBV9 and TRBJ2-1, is DSGVTQTPKHLITATGQRVTLRCSPRSGDLSVYWYQQSLDQGLQFLIQYYNGEERAKGNILERFSAQQFPDLHSELNLSSLELGDSALYFCASSVDGQSYNEQFFGPGTRLTVL.

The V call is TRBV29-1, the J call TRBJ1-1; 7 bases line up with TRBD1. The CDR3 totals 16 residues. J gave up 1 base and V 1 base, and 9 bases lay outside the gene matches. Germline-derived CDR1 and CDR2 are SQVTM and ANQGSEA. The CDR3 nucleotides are TGCAGCGTTGAAGGTCCCGGGACAGCTCAGAACACTGAAGCTTTCTTT. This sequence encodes CSVEGPGTAQNTEAFF.

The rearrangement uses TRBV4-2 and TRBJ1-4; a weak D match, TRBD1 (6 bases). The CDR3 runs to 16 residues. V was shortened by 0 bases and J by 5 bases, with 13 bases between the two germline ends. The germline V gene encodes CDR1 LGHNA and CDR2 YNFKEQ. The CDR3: CASSQDRTEKNEKLFF. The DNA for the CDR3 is TGTGCCAGCAGCCAAGATCGGACAGAGAAGAATGAAAAACTGTTTTTT.

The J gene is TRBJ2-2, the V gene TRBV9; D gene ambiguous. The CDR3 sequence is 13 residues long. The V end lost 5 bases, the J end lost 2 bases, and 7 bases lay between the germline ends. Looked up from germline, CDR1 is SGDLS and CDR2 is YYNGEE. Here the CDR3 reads CASSPGNTGELFF. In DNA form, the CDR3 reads TGTGCCAGCAGTCCAGGCAACACCGGGGAGCTGTTTTTT.

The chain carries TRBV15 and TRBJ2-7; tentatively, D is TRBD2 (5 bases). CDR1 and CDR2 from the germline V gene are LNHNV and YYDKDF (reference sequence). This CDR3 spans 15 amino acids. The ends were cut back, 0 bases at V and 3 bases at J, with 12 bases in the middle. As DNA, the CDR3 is TGTGCCACCAGCAGAGATCTCGGGGTAGGCTACGAGCAGTACTTC. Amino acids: CATSRDLGVGYEQYF.

CDR3 amino acids: CASTSVREQYF. The CDR3 nucleotides are TGTGCCAGCACCTCCGTGCGCGAGCAGTACTTC. V is TRBV2 and J is TRBJ2-7; unclear D gene. The V gene lost 7 bases and the J gene lost 6 bases, with 10 bases spanning the gap. Looked up from germline, CDR1 is SNHLY and CDR2 is FYNNEI. This CDR3 spans 11 amino acids.

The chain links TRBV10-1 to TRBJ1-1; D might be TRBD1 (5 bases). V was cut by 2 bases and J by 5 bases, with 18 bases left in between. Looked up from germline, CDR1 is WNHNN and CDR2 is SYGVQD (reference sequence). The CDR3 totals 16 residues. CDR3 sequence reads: CASSEGRSKGETEAFF. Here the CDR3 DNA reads TGCGCCAGCAGTGAGGGAAGGAGCAAAGGGGAAACTGAAGCTTTCTTT.

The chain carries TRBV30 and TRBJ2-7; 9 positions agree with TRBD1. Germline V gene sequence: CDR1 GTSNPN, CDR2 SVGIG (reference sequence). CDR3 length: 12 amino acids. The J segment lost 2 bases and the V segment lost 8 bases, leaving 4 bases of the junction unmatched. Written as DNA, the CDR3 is TGTGCCGGGGGACAGGGAGCCTACGAGCAGTACTTC. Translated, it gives CAGGQGAYEQYF.

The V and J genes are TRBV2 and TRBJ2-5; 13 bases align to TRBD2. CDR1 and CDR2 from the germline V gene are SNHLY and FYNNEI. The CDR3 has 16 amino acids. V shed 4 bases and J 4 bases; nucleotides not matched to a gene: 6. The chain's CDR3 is CASSARLAGGPETQYF. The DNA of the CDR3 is TGTGCCAGCAGTGCCCGACTAGCGGGGGGCCCAGAGACCCAGTACTTC.

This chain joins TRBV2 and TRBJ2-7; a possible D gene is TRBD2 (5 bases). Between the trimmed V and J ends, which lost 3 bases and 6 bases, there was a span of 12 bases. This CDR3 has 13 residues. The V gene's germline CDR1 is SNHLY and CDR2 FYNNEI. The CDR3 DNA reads TGTGCCAGCAGTGAGGTACGGGGTAGCGAGCAGTACTTC. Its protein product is CASSEVRGSEQYF. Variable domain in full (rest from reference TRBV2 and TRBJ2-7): EPEVTQTPSHQVTQMGQEVILRCVPISNHLYFYWYRQILGQKVEFLVSFYNNEISEKSEIFDDQFSVERPDGSNFTLKIRSTKLEDSAMYFCASSEVRGSEQYFGPGTRLTVT.

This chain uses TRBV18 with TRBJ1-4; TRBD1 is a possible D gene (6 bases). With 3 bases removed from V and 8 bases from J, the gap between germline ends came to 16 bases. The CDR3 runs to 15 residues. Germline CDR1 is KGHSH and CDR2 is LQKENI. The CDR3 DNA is TGTGCCAGCTCACCGTCTCGGGGGGCGGACGAAAAACTGTTTTTT. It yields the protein CASSPSRGADEKLFF.

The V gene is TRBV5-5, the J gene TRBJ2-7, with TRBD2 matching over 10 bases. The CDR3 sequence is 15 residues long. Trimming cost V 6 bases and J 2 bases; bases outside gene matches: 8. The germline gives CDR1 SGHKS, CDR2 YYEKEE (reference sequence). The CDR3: CASIPASGGTYEQYF. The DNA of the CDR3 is TGTGCCAGCATCCCGGCTAGCGGGGGTACCTACGAGCAGTACTTC.

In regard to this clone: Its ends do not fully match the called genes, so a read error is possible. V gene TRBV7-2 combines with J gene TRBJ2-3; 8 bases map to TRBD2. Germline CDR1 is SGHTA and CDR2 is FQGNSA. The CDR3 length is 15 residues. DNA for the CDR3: TGTGCCAGCAGCCTAGCCACTAGCGGAATAGATACGCAGTATTTT. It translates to CASSLATSGIDTQYF.

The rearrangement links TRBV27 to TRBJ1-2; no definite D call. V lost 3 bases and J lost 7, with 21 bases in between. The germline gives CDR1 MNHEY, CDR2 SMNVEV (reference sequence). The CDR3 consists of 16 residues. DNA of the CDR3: TGTGCCAGCAGTTTTCGTCAGCTCTCTCTAGGCGGTGGCTACACCTTC. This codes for CASSFRQLSLGGGYTF.

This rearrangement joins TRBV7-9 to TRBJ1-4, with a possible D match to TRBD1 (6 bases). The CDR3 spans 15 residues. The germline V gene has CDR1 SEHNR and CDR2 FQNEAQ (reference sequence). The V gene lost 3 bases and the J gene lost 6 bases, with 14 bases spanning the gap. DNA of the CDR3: TGTGCCAGCAGCTTCAGGGGTAGTAGGGATGAAAAACTGTTTTTT. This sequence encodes CASSFRGSRDEKLFF.

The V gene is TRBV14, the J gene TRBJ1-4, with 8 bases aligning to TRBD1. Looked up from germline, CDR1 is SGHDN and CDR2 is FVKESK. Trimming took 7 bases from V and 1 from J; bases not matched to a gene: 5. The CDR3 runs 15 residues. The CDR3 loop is CASNSGQGTNEKLFF. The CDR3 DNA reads TGTGCCAGCAACTCCGGACAGGGAACTAATGAAAAACTGTTTTTT.

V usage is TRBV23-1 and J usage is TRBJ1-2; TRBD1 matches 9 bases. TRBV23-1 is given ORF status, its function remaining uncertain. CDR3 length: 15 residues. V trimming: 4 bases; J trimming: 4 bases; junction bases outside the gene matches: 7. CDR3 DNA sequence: TGCGCCAGCAGTCTTGGGACAGGGTGGGTCTATGGCTACACCTTC. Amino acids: CASSLGTGWVYGYTF.

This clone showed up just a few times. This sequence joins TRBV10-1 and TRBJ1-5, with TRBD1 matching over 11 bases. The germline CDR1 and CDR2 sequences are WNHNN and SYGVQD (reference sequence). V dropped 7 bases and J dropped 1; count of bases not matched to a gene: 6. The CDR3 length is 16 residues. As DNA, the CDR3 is TGCGCCAGCAATCACCGGGACAGGGGGAGCAATCAGCCCCAGCATTTT. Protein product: CASNHRDRGSNQPQHF.

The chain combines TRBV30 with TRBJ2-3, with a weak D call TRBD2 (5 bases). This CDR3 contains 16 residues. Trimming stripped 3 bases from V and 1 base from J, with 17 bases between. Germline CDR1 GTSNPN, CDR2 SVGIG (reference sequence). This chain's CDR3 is CAWSASRGWGTDTQYF. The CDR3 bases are TGTGCCTGGAGCGCCAGCCGGGGATGGGGCACAGATACGCAGTATTTT.

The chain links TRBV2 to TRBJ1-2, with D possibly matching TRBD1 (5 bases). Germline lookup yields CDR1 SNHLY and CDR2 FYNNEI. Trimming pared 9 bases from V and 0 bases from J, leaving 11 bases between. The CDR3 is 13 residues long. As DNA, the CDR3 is TGTGCCAGAGCAGGGTCAGCTAACTATGGCTACACCTTC. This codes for CARAGSANYGYTF.

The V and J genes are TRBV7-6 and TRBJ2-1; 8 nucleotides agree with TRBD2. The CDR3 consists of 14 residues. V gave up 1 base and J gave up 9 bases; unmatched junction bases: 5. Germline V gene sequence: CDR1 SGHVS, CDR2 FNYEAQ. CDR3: CASSLEREWGEQFF. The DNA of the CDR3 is TGTGCCAGCAGCTTAGAGCGGGAGTGGGGTGAGCAGTTCTTC. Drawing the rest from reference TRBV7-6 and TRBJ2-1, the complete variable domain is GAGVSQSPRYKVTKRGQDVALRCDPISGHVSLYWYRQALGQGPEFLTYFNYEAQQDKSGLPNDRFSAERPEGSISTLTIQRTEQRDSAMYRCASSLEREWGEQFFGPGTRLTVL.

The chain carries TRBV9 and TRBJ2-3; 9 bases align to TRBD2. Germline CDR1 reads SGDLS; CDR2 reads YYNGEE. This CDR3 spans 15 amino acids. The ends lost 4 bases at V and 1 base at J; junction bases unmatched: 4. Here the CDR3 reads CASSNSGRGTDTQYF. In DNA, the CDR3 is TGTGCCAGCAGCAATAGCGGGAGAGGCACAGATACGCAGTATTTT. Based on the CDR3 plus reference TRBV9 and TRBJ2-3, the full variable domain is DSGVTQTPKHLITATGQRVTLRCSPRSGDLSVYWYQQSLDQGLQFLIQYYNGEERAKGNILERFSAQQFPDLHSELNLSSLELGDSALYFCASSNSGRGTDTQYFGPGTRLTVL.

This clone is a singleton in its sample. The CDR3 nucleotides read TGCGCCAGCAGCTTGGCCAGGGTTGAGCAGTTCTTC. Protein sequence: CASSLARVEQFF. The chain uses TRBV5-1 and TRBJ2-1; a possible D gene is TRBD1 (5 bases). Germline loops: CDR1 SGHRS, CDR2 YFSETQ. V gave up 0 bases and J gave up 9 bases, with 7 bases separating them. The CDR3 runs 12 residues.